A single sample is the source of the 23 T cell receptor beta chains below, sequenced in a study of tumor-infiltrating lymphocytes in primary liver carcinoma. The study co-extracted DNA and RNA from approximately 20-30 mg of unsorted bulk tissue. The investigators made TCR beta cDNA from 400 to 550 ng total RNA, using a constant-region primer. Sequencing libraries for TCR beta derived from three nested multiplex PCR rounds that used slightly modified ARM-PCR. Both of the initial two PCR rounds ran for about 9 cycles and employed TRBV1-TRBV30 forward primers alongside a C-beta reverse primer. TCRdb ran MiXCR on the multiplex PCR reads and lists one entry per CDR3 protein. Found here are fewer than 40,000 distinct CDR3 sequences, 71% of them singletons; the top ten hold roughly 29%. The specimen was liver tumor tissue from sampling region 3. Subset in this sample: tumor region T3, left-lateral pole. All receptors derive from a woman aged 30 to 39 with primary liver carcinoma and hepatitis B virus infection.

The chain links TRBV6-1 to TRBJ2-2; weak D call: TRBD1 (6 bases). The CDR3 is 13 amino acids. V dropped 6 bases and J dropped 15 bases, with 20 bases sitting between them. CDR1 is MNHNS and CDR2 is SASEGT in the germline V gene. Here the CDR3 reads CASSTGYTGEMFF. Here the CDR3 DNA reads TGTGCCAGCAGCACAGGGTACACCGGGGAAATGTTTTTT.

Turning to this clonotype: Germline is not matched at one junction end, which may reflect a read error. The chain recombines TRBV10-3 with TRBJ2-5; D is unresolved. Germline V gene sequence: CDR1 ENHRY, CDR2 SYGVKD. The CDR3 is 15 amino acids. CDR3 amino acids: CTIIASATRQETQHF. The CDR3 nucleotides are TGTACCATTATTGCGTCGGCTACCAGACAAGAGACCCAGCACTTC.

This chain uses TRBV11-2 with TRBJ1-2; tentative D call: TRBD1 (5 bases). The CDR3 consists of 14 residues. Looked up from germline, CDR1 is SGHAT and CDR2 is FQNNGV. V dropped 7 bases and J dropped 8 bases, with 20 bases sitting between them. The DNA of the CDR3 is TGTGCCAGCAACCCCGGGGGTACAGTAGTCGGCTACACCTTC. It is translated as CASNPGGTVVGYTF.

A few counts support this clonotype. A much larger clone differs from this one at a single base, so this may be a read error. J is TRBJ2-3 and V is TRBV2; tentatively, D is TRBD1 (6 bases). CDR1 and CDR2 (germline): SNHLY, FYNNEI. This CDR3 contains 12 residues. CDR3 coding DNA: TGTGCCAGCAGTATGGGGGCAGATATGCAGTATTTT. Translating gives CASSMGADMQYF.

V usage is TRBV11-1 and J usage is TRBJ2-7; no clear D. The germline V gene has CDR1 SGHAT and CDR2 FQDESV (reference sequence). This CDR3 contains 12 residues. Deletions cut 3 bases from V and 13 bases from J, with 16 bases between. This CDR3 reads CASSFMGYEYYF. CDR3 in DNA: TGTGCCAGCAGCTTCATGGGGTACGAGTATTACTTC.

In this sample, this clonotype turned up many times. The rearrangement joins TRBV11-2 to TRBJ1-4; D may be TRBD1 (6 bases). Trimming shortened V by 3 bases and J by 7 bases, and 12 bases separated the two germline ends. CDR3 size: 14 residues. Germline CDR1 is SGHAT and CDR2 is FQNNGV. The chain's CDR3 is CASSFRDKGEKLFF. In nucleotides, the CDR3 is TGTGCCAGCAGCTTCCGGGACAAGGGTGAAAAACTGTTTTTT.

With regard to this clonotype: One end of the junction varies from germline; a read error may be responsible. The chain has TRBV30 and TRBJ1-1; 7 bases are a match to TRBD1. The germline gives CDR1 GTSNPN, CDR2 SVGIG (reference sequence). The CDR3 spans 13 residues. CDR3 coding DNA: TGTGCCTGGAACTGCCAAGGGGGCCCTGAGGCTTTCTTT. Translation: CAWNCQGGPEAFF.

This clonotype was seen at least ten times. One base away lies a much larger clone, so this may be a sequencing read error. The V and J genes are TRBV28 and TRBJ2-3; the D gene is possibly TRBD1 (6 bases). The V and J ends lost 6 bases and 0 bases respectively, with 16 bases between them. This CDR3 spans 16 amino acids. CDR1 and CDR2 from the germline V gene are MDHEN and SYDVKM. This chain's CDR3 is CASSSQGTASTDTQYF. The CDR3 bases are TGTGCCAGCAGCAGCCAGGGGACGGCTAGCACAGATACGCAGTATTTT.

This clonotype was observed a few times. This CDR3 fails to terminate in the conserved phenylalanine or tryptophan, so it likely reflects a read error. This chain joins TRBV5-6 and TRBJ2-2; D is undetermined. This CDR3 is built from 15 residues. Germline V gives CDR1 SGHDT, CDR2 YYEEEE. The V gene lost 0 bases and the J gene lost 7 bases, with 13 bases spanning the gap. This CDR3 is CASSLALRVIGELFV. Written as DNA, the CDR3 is TGTGCCAGCAGCTTGGCACTCAGAGTCATCGGGGAGCTGTTTGTT.

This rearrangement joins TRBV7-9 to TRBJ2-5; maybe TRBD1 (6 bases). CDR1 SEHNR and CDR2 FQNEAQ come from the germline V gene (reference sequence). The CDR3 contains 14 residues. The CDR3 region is CANNAQQGQETQYF. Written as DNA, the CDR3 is TGTGCGAACAACGCGCAACAGGGACAAGAGACCCAGTACTTC.

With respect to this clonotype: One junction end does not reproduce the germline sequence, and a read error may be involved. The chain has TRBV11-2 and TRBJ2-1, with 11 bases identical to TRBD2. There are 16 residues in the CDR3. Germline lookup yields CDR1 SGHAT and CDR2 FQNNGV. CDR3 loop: CANSTSLAGGYNEHFF. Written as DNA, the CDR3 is TGTGCCAACAGCACCTCTCTAGCGGGAGGATATAATGAGCACTTCTTC.

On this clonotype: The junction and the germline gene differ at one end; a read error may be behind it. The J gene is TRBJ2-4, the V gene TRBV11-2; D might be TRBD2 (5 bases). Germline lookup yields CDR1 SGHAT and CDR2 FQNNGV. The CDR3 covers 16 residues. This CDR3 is CTSSPVLGLAETIQYF. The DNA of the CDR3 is TGTACCAGCAGTCCCGTATTGGGTCTAGCCGAAACCATTCAGTACTTC.

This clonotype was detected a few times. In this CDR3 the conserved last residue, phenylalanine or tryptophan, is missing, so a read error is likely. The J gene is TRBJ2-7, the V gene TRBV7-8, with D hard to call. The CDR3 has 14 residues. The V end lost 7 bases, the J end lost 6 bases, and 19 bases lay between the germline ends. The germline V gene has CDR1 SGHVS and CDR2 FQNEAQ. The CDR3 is CASNALLLSPEQYL. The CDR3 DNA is TGTGCCAGCAACGCCCTCCTGTTGTCCCCCGAGCAGTACTTA.

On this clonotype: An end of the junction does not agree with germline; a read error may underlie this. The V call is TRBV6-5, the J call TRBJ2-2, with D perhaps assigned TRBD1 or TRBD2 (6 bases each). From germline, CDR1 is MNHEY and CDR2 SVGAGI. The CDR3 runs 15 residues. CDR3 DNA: TGTGCAAGCACCCAGGGACATTCGAACACCCGGGAGCTGTTGTTT. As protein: CASTQGHSNTRELLF.

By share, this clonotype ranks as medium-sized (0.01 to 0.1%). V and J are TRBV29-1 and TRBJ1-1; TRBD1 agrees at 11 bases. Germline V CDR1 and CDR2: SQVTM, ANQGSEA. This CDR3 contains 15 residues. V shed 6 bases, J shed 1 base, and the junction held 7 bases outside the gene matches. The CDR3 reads CSVGRTGGPNTEAFF. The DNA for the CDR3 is TGCAGCGTGGGGAGGACAGGGGGCCCGAACACTGAAGCTTTCTTT.

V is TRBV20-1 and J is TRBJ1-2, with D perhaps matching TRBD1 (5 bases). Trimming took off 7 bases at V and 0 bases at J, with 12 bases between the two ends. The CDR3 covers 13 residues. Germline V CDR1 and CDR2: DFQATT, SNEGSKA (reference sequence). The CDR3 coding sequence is TGCAGTGTCGCCGACAGAACTAACTATGGCTACACCTTC. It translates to CSVADRTNYGYTF.

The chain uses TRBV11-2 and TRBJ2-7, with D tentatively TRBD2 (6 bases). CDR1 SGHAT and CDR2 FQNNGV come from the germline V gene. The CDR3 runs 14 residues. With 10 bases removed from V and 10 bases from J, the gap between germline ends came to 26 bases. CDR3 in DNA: TGTGCCAACAACTTAGTGGAGGGGCTTGGCGATCAGTACTTC. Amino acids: CANNLVEGLGDQYF.

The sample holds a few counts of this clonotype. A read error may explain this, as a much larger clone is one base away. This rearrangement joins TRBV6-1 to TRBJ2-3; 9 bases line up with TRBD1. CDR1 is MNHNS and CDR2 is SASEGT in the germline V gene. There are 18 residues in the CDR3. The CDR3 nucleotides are TGTGCCAGCAGTGACCTTCATGTGACAGGGGGGGTTCAAGATACGCAGTATTTC. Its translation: CASSDLHVTGGVQDTQYF.

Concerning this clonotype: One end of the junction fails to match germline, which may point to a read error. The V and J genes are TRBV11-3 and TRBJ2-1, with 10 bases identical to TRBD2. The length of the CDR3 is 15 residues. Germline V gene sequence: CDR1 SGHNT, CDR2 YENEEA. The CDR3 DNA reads TGTGCCAACAGCCAGGCTAGCGGGAGTAGTAATGAGCAATTCTTC. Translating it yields CANSQASGSSNEQFF. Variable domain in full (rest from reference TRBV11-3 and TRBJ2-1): EAGVVQSPRYKIIEKKQPVAFWCNPISGHNTLYWYLQNLGQGPELLIRYENEEAVDDSQLPKDRFSAERLKGVDSTLKIQPAELGDSAVYLCANSQASGSSNEQFFGPGTRLTVL.

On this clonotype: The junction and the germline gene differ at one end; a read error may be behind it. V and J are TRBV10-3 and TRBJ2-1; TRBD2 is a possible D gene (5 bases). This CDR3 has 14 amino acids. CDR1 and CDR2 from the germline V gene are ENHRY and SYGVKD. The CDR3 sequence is CTISPTATRDEQFF. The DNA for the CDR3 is TGTACCATCAGTCCCACGGCGACTCGGGATGAACAGTTCTTC.

The CDR3 DNA sequence: TGTGCCACCAGGGTTACTAGCGTGAGGGTCGGCAATGAGCAGTTCTTC. This codes for CATRVTSVRVGNEQFF. This chain links TRBV11-2 with TRBJ2-1, with TRBD2 matching over 7 bases. Germline assignment: CDR1 SGHAT and CDR2 FQNNGV. The V gene end was trimmed by 10 bases and the J gene end by 6 bases; junction bases not matched to a gene: 18. There are 16 residues in the CDR3.

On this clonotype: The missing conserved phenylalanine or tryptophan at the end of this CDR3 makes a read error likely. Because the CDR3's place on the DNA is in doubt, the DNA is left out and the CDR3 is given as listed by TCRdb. CDR3 residues: CASSARPFLVNIGEQFL. The chain uses TRBV11-1 and TRBJ2-2; TRBD1 reflects the table's D call only, with no check against the DNA. The V gene's germline CDR1 is SGHAT and CDR2 FQDESV (reference sequence). The CDR3 region is 17 residues in length, termini included.

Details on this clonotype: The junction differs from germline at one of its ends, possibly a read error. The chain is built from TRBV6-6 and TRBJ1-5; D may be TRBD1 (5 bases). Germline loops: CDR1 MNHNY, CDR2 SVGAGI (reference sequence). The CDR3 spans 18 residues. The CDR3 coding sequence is TGTGCCACCAGTTACTCGCCGGAACTCGGGGGGATCAATCAGCCCCAGCATTTT. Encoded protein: CATSYSPELGGINQPQHF.